The 17 T cell receptor beta chains listed next were all sequenced from one sample in a study of regulatory T cells in long-lasting Graves disease. HTBI primers from iRepertoire and Arm-PCR of CDR3 regions yielded the TCR beta libraries. TCRdb re-derived calls from the multiplex PCR reads in MiXCR, one entry per CDR3 protein. The sample shows fewer than 600,000 distinct CDR3 sequences, roughly 23% of them seen only once. Specified time point: persistent/refractory GD, antithyroid drugs over 5 years with positive TRAb. RNA extracted from PBMCs served as the sequencing template. The sample here was peripheral blood mononuclear cells (PBMCs), taken when the disease was refractory, from a patient treated with antithyroid drugs. These receptors were collected from a female donor with Graves disease.

The rearrangement joins TRBV2 to TRBJ2-1; D is ambiguous. This CDR3 is built from 13 residues. Trimming stripped 4 bases from V and 1 base from J, with 5 bases between. Germline V CDR1 and CDR2: SNHLY, FYNNEI. The CDR3 DNA is TGTGCCAGCAGTGCAGAGTCCTACAATGAGCAGTTCTTC. This translates into CASSAESYNEQFF.

This clonotype was counted many times. V is TRBV11-2 and J is TRBJ2-7, with D possibly being TRBD1 or TRBD2 (5 bases each). Per the germline V gene, CDR1 is SGHAT and CDR2 is FQNNGV. Trimming took 1 base from V and 7 from J, leaving 14 bases between them. The CDR3 is 14 residues long. CDR3 residues: CASSLAAGAEEQYF. The CDR3 nucleotides read TGTGCCAGCAGCTTAGCCGCCGGGGCTGAGGAGCAGTACTTC.

The sample holds many counts of this clonotype. CDR3: CASRDRTATNEKLFF. The CDR3 DNA follows: TGTGCCAGCAGGGACAGGACTGCAACTAATGAAAAACTGTTTTTT. The gene calls are TRBV2 and TRBJ1-4; TRBD1 matches 7 bases. The CDR3 length is 15 residues. The V gene end was trimmed by 6 bases and the J gene end by 0 bases; junction bases not matched to a gene: 4. The germline CDR1 and CDR2 sequences are SNHLY and FYNNEI.

This clonotype was counted a few times. The chain recombines TRBV12-3 or TRBV12-4 with TRBJ2-6; D possibly corresponds to TRBD1 (6 bases). The CDR3 has 16 residues. Trimming left V 5 bases short and J 2 bases short, with 13 bases between. The CDR3 nucleotides read TGTGCCAGCAGTACCGCAGGGGTTGCTGGGGCCAACGTCCTGACTTTC. Amino acid sequence: CASSTAGVAGANVLTF.

This clonotype was observed a handful of times. This rearrangement joins TRBV6-9 to TRBJ1-1; 9 bases agree with TRBD1. The CDR3 runs 16 residues. V shed 4 bases and J 4 bases; nucleotides not matched to a gene: 10. Germline CDR1 and CDR2: MNHGY and SVAAGI. CDR3 sequence (DNA): TGTGCCAGCAGTTCCAGAACAGGGGGCTTAGTCACTGAAGCTTTCTTT. It yields the protein CASSSRTGGLVTEAFF.

This clonotype was detected a few times. DNA of the CDR3: TGCAGCGTTGTACAAGCTGGGGCCAACGTCCTGACTTTC. Translation: CSVVQAGANVLTF. The rearrangement uses TRBV29-1 and TRBJ2-6, with D unresolved. This CDR3 contains 13 residues. Trimming cost V 4 bases and J 2 bases, with 6 bases left between them. CDR1 is SQVTM and CDR2 is ANQGSEA in the germline V gene.

This sequence joins TRBV20-1 and TRBJ2-2; TRBD1 or TRBD2 may be the D gene (5 bases each). CDR1 is DFQATT, CDR2 SNEGSKA, per germline (reference sequence). The CDR3 length is 14 residues. V was shortened by 5 bases and J by 3 bases, with 13 bases between the two germline ends. This CDR3 is CSAWDGRYTGELFF. For the CDR3, the DNA is TGCAGTGCTTGGGACGGCCGGTACACCGGGGAGCTGTTTTTT.

In this sample, this clonotype turned up a few times. The rearrangement uses TRBV28 and TRBJ2-7; D is tentatively TRBD1 or TRBD2 (6 bases each). Germline V gene sequence: CDR1 MDHEN, CDR2 SYDVKM. CDR3 length: 15 amino acids. The V gene lost 2 bases and the J gene lost 0 bases, with 11 bases spanning the gap. The CDR3 protein is CASSLPPGASYEQYF. CDR3 nucleotide sequence: TGTGCCAGCAGTTTACCTCCGGGGGCCTCCTACGAGCAGTACTTC.

This clonotype appeared many times. The chain combines TRBV5-1 with TRBJ1-1, with TRBD1 matching 8 bases. The V gene end was trimmed by 5 bases and the J gene end by 0 bases; junction bases not matched to a gene: 9. The CDR3 totals 16 residues. CDR1 is SGHRS, CDR2 YFSETQ, per germline. DNA of the CDR3: TGCGCCAGCAGTAGCCGGACAGGGAACGTGAACACTGAAGCTTTCTTT. It yields the protein CASSSRTGNVNTEAFF. Variable domain in full (rest from reference TRBV5-1 and TRBJ1-1): KAGVTQTPRYLIKTRGQQVTLSCSPISGHRSVSWYQQTPGQGLQFLFEYFSETQRNKGNFPGRFSGRQFSNSRSEMNVSTLELGDSALYLCASSSRTGNVNTEAFFGQGTRLTVV.

Ten or more counts support this clonotype. V is TRBV29-1 and J is TRBJ1-5; 11 bases agree with TRBD1. V lost 6 bases and J lost 6; bases outside the gene matches: 10. The CDR3 is made up of 15 amino acids. Per the germline V gene, CDR1 is SQVTM and CDR2 is ANQGSEA. CDR3 protein: CSVLIRTGGGQPQHF. Here the CDR3 DNA reads TGCAGCGTCCTCATTAGGACAGGGGGCGGTCAGCCCCAGCATTTT. Full variable domain (remainder filled in from reference TRBV29-1 and TRBJ1-5): SAVISQKPSRDICQRGTSLTIQCQVDSQVTMMFWYRQQPGQSLTLIATANQGSEATYESGFVIDKFPISRPNLTFSTLTVSNMSPEDSSIYLCSVLIRTGGGQPQHFGDGTRLSIL.

This clonotype was recorded many times. CDR3 bases: TGTGCCAGCAGCCTCGGACAGGTCAATCAGCCCCAGCATTTT. Its translation: CASSLGQVNQPQHF. The chain combines TRBV12-3 or TRBV12-4 with TRBJ1-5, with 7 bases lining up with TRBD1. The CDR3 consists of 14 residues. V shed 6 bases and J 3 bases; nucleotides not matched to a gene: 5.

The chain uses TRBV20-1 and TRBJ2-5; TRBD2 agrees at 12 bases. With V trimmed by 6 bases and J by 5 bases, 10 bases remained unmatched. The length of the CDR3 is 15 residues. Germline lookup yields CDR1 DFQATT and CDR2 SNEGSKA (reference sequence). CDR3 sequence reads: CSAEKTSGSGETQYF. The CDR3 DNA sequence: TGCAGTGCGGAGAAGACTAGCGGGAGTGGGGAGACCCAGTACTTC.

This clonotype has ten or more counts. The chain couples TRBV2 to TRBJ2-5, with TRBD2 matching 7 bases. Germline lookup yields CDR1 SNHLY and CDR2 FYNNEI. CDR3 length: 12 amino acids. J gave up 5 bases and V 7 bases, and 4 bases lay outside the gene matches. CDR3 protein: CASTSGRETQYF. CDR3 DNA sequence: TGTGCCAGCACCTCCGGGAGGGAGACCCAGTACTTC.

CDR3 coding DNA: TGTGCCAGCAGCACAGGGGTGAATGAAAAACTGTTTTTT. This encodes CASSTGVNEKLFF. The chain carries TRBV7-9 and TRBJ1-4; 7 positions match TRBD1. Trimming removed 5 bases from V and 5 bases from J; junction bases left unmatched: 2. Germline CDR1 reads SEHNR; CDR2 reads FQNEAQ (reference sequence). The CDR3 extends over 13 amino acids.

This clonotype was picked up many times. CDR3 nucleotide sequence: TGCAGCGTTGAACAGCGGACAGGGATGGCCACTGAAGCTTTCTTT. Its translation: CSVEQRTGMATEAFF. The chain links TRBV29-1 to TRBJ1-1, with 8 bases that match TRBD1. The CDR3 runs 15 residues. Per the germline V gene, CDR1 is SQVTM and CDR2 is ANQGSEA. V shed 2 bases, J shed 4 bases, and the junction held 9 bases outside the gene matches.

This clonotype appeared many times. The chain employs TRBV6-5 and TRBJ1-5; no definite D call. The CDR3 is 12 amino acids. Trimming stripped 4 bases from V and 6 bases from J, with 7 bases between. Germline V lookup: CDR1 MNHEY, CDR2 SVGAGI. The CDR3 sequence: CASSSLGQPQHF. The CDR3 DNA sequence: TGTGCCAGCAGTTCGTTGGGTCAGCCCCAGCATTTT.

This clonotype was recorded many times. The chain is built from TRBV6-2 or TRBV6-3 and TRBJ2-7; no definite D call. Germline V gene data show CDR1 as MNHEY and CDR2 as SVGEGT. The CDR3 contains 12 residues. Trimming left V 4 bases short and J 3 bases short, with 7 bases between. CDR3 coding DNA: TGTGCCAGCAGTTCAGATTACTACGAGCAGTACTTC. Translated, it gives CASSSDYYEQYF.